This is a list of T cell receptor beta chains from one sample in a study of T-cell reconstitution after alpha-beta-depleted transplantation in children. TCRdb ran MiXCR on the PCR reads and lists one entry per CDR3 protein. The table records approximately 230,000 distinct CDR3 sequences, more than 20% of them present only once. This material consisted of PBMCs, mostly from graft donor cells, taken 360 days after TCRalphabeta/CD19-depleted stem cell transplant. Receptors were obtained from a female patient aged 2 to 10 who had a stem cell transplant for congenital amegakaryocytic thrombocytopenia, so the T cells may come from the graft donor. Both conserved end residues are part of each CDR3. Fields, in order: CDR3 length, V gene, J gene, CDR3 protein.

len: 15
v_gene: TRBV6-2/TRBV6-3
j_gene: TRBJ2-3
CDR3aa: CASRRRDLLTDTQYF

len: 13
v_gene: TRBV13
j_gene: TRBJ2-7
CDR3aa: CASSLYGEPEQYF

len: 14
v_gene: TRBV11-2
j_gene: TRBJ2-5
CDR3aa: CASSWGRGQETQYF

len: 16
v_gene: TRBV4-2
j_gene: TRBJ2-1
CDR3aa: CASSQDLSGSGNEQFF

len: 12
v_gene: TRBV12-3/TRBV12-4
j_gene: TRBJ2-3
CDR3aa: CASSFEAGRSGF

len: 16
v_gene: TRBV6-4
j_gene: TRBJ1-3
CDR3aa: CASSDSSRATGNTIYF

len: 15
v_gene: TRBV7-8
j_gene: TRBJ2-7
CDR3aa: CASSYFLLGNHEQYF

len: 17
v_gene: TRBV10-3
j_gene: TRBJ2-3
CDR3aa: CAISPTRLAENTDTQYF

len: 15
v_gene: TRBV18
j_gene: TRBJ2-7
CDR3aa: CASSFQGGNSYEQYF

len: 15
v_gene: TRBV9
j_gene: TRBJ2-7
CDR3aa: CASSVGLAGDYEQYF

len: 15
v_gene: TRBV12-3/TRBV12-4
j_gene: TRBJ1-3
CDR3aa: CASSPGATGGNTIYF

len: 13
v_gene: TRBV4-1
j_gene: TRBJ2-7
CDR3aa: CASGLTGSHEQYF

len: 15
v_gene: TRBV20-1
j_gene: TRBJ1-3
CDR3aa: CSARERGGTGNTIYF

len: 17
v_gene: TRBV6-5
j_gene: TRBJ1-4
CDR3aa: CASSYFSRDGGNEKLFF

len: 13
v_gene: TRBV9
j_gene: TRBJ2-3
CDR3aa: CASSVAHGDTQYF

len: 14
v_gene: TRBV13
j_gene: TRBJ2-7
CDR3aa: CASSSPGHLYEQYF

len: 12
v_gene: TRBV5-1
j_gene: TRBJ2-3
CDR3aa: CASSPNGDTQYF

len: 15
v_gene: TRBV7-9
j_gene: TRBJ1-4
CDR3aa: CASSPGGKGNEKLFF

len: 17
v_gene: TRBV5-5
j_gene: TRBJ2-7
CDR3aa: CASSLWASLAGGYEQYF

len: 18
v_gene: TRBV27
j_gene: TRBJ1-2
CDR3aa: CASSRQRQGLGWGYGYTF

len: 14
v_gene: TRBV12-3/TRBV12-4
j_gene: TRBJ2-1
CDR3aa: CASSPSGPYNEQFF

len: 12
v_gene: TRBV12-3/TRBV12-4
j_gene: TRBJ2-7
CDR3aa: CASSLTYYEQYF

len: 13
v_gene: TRBV12-3/TRBV12-4
j_gene: TRBJ2-1
CDR3aa: CASSFGGSNEQFF

len: 14
v_gene: TRBV18
j_gene: TRBJ2-1
CDR3aa: CASSPPKPYNEQFF

len: 15
v_gene: TRBV6-1
j_gene: TRBJ1-6
CDR3aa: CASSEASSYNSPLHF

len: 17
v_gene: TRBV28
j_gene: TRBJ1-6
CDR3aa: CASSLGVGRGNNSPLHF

len: 15
v_gene: TRBV2
j_gene: TRBJ1-5
CDR3aa: CASRKQGNSNQPQHF

len: 15
v_gene: TRBV3-1
j_gene: TRBJ1-2
CDR3aa: CASSQRMTRNYGYTF

len: 12
v_gene: TRBV11-3
j_gene: TRBJ2-7
CDR3aa: CASSLEGTGVYF

len: 15
v_gene: TRBV15
j_gene: TRBJ2-2
CDR3aa: CATSRWREIPGELFF

len: 11
v_gene: TRBV23-1
j_gene: TRBJ2-7
CDR3aa: CARKTVYEQYF

len: 15
v_gene: TRBV27
j_gene: TRBJ2-7
CDR3aa: CASSLSTALVYEQYF

len: 12
v_gene: TRBV28
j_gene: TRBJ2-7
CDR3aa: CASSLSSYEQYF

len: 16
v_gene: TRBV11-2
j_gene: TRBJ2-1
CDR3aa: CASSLVLAGVLSEQFF

len: 13
v_gene: TRBV20-1
j_gene: TRBJ1-1
CDR3aa: CSADLDPGVKAFF

len: 13
v_gene: TRBV27
j_gene: TRBJ2-7
CDR3aa: CASSSQGSYEQYF

len: 16
v_gene: TRBV4-1
j_gene: TRBJ2-5
CDR3aa: CASSQAHRTLLETQYF

len: 14
v_gene: TRBV5-1
j_gene: TRBJ1-6
CDR3aa: CASSLASGRSPLHF

len: 16
v_gene: TRBV28
j_gene: TRBJ1-2
CDR3aa: CASSMADFGSDYGYTF

len: 17
v_gene: TRBV28
j_gene: TRBJ2-5
CDR3aa: CASSLPRPRDLEETQYF

len: 14
v_gene: TRBV3-1
j_gene: TRBJ2-5
CDR3aa: CASTQGGGLETQYF

len: 13
v_gene: TRBV6-2/TRBV6-3
j_gene: TRBJ2-7
CDR3aa: CASRAGTSYEQYF

len: 15
v_gene: TRBV6-2/TRBV6-3
j_gene: TRBJ2-1
CDR3aa: CASSKRLAGYNEQFF

len: 14
v_gene: TRBV4-3
j_gene: TRBJ2-3
CDR3aa: CASSQGQSTDTQYF

len: 12
v_gene: TRBV29-1
j_gene: TRBJ2-7
CDR3aa: CSAGTTGYEQYF

len: 13
v_gene: TRBV5-6
j_gene: TRBJ2-5
CDR3aa: CASHPGGGETQYF

len: 14
v_gene: TRBV20-1
j_gene: TRBJ1-2
CDR3aa: CSAPRDRQRYGYTF

len: 17
v_gene: TRBV5-1
j_gene: TRBJ1-1
CDR3aa: CASSFNRDTTMNTEAFF

len: 14
v_gene: TRBV10-3
j_gene: TRBJ1-1
CDR3aa: CAISEASGNTEAFF

len: 13
v_gene: TRBV5-6
j_gene: TRBJ2-7
CDR3aa: CASSLAGPWEQYF

len: 16
v_gene: TRBV14
j_gene: TRBJ2-1
CDR3aa: CASSQGFGGLYNEQFF

len: 17
v_gene: TRBV20-1
j_gene: TRBJ1-4
CDR3aa: CSAPGPRVSWGNEKLFF